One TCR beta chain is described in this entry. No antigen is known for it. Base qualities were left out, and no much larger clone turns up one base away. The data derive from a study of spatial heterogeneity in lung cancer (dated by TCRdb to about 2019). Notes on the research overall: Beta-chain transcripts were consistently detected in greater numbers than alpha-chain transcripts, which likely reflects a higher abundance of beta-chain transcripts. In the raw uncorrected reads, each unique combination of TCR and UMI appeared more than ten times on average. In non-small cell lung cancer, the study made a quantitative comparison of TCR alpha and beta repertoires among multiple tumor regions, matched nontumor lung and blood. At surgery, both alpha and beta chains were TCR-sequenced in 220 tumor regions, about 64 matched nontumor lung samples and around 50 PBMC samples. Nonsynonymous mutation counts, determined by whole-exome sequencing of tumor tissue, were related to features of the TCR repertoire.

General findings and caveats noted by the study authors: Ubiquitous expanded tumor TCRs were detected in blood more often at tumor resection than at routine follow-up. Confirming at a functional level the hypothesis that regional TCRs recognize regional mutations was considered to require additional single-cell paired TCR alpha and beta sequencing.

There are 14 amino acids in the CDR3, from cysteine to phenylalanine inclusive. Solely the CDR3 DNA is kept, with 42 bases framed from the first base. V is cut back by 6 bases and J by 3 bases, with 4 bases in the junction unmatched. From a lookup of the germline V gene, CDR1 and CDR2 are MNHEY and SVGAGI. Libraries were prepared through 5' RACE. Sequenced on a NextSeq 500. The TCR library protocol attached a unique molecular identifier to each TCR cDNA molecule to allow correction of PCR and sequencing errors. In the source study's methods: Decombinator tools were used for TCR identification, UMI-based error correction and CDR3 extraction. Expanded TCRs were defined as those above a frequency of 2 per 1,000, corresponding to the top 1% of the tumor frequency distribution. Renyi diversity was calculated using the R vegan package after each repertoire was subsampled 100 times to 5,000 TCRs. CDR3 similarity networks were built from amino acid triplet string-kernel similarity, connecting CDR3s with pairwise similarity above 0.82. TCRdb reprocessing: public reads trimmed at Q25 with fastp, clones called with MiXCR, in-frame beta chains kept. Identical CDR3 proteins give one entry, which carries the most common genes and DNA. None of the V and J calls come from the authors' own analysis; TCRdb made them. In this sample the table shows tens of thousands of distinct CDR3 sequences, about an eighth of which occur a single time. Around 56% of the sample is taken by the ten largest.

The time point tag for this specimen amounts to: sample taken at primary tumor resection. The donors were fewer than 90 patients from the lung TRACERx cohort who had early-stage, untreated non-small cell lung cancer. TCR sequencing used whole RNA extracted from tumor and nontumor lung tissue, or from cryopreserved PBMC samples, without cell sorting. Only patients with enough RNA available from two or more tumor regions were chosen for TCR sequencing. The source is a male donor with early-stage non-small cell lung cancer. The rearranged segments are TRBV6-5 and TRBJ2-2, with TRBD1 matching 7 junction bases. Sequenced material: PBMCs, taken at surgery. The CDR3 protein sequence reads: CASRRQGDTGELFF. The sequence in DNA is TGTGCCAGCAGAAGACAGGGTGACACCGGGGAGCTGTTTTTT.